The 2 T cell receptor beta chains below come from one sample, sequenced in a study of siplizumab effects on memory and regulatory T cells. Assay used: immunoSEQ multiplex PCR; TCRdb lists only in-frame clones, some missing. The data show some 88,000 clones, about nine tenths seen once. Sequencing was done on a sample of CD4+ T cells sorted from blood. These receptors originate from a human donor in good health.

The chain links TRBV4-1 to TRBJ1-1; a possible D gene is TRBD1 (5 bases). The CDR3 totals 15 residues. Per the germline V gene, CDR1 is MGHRA and CDR2 is YSYEKL. The V end lost 0 bases, the J end lost 7 bases, and 15 bases lay between the germline ends. CDR3 DNA sequence: TGCGCCAGCAGCCAAGATTTGTCCCAGGGACGTGAAGCTTTCTTT. Its protein product is CASSQDLSQGREAFF.

The rearrangement uses TRBV7-2 and TRBJ1-2, with D possibly TRBD1 on 6 matching bases. CDR3 length: 16 residues. The germline gives CDR1 SGHTA, CDR2 FQGNSA. V lost 8 bases and J lost 4, with 23 bases in between. CDR3 sequence: CASSTMGAPLGYGYTF. The CDR3 bases are TGTGCCAGCTCTACCATGGGGGCGCCGCTAGGCTATGGCTACACCTTC.